The subject of this entry is one T cell receptor (beta chain). Its antigen is unknown. Because the CDR3's place on the DNA is in doubt, the DNA is left out and the CDR3 is given as listed by TCRdb. This sample is part of a study of blood T cells in healthy people across ages (dated by TCRdb to about 2015). Turning to the overall study: In model experiments, template switching captured about one uniquely barcoded TCR beta cDNA molecule for every two T cells. Using deep sequencing normalized with unique cDNA molecular identifiers, the study measured how TCR beta repertoire diversity changes with age. The donors were divided into four age groups: young (average around 15 years), middle-aged (about 40), aged (about 56) and long-lived (82). Donors of different ages were randomly distributed across sequencing lanes to avoid experimental bias. The study analyzed two additional independent replicas of 1 million unique cDNA reads from the same blood draw for two donors, one aged 18 to 29 and one aged 80 or older.

Libraries were prepared through 5' RACE. Sequencing used an Illumina HiSeq 2500. A second roughly 6 to 12 cycle PCR used a sample-barcoded 5' primer and a J-beta primer mix. A template-switch 5' adaptor carrying 12 random nucleotides introduced a unique molecular identifier onto each TCR beta cDNA molecule. Each sample yielded at least 3 million CDR3-containing paired-end reads. First-strand cDNA synthesis was performed from all RNA using the Mint cDNA synthesis kit, with priming by a TRBC-specific oligonucleotide. After uracil-DNA glycosylase treatment, a first 18-cycle PCR used universal primers M1SS and BC2_uni_R on all cDNA. In the authors' own workflow: Each sample was normalized by randomly selecting 1 million high-quality reads, each carrying a distinct molecular identifier. Reads with shared molecular identifiers were discarded instead of being binned into consensus sequences. MiTCR, with a Q25 quality threshold and the strictest error-elimination algorithm, was used for CDR3 identification, clonotype clustering and error correction. A nonparametric unseen species model using Euler transformation provided a lower-bound estimate of total TCR beta diversity. TCRdb handled the public reads itself, with Q25 trimming in fastp and clone calling in MiXCR, and kept productive beta chains. Each CDR3 protein gets just one entry, which takes the most common genes and DNA from the rows behind it. The V and J calls follow TCRdb's processing rather than the paper's. A total of over a million distinct CDR3 sequences appear in this sample, 42% of them only once. Of the sample, 7.9% is held by the ten largest clones.

Taken from the germline V gene, the CDR1 and CDR2 loops are ENHRY and SYGVKD. The CDR3 runs 13 residues from the cysteine to the phenylalanine. The donors were about 40 Caucasian individuals from Russia, aged about 6 to 95 years, who were systemically healthy. About 10 milliliters of peripheral blood were collected from each donor into EDTA-treated Vacutainer tubes. PBMCs were isolated by Ficoll-Paque density-gradient centrifugation, with at least 6 million obtained per sample. Trizol reagent was used to extract total RNA from PBMCs, with at least 6 micrograms per sample. The percentages of naive CD45RAhigh/CD27high T cells were determined by flow cytometry on a PBMC aliquot from every donor. The investigation overall reported the following: Because the CMV infection status of the donors was unknown, age-related changes in expanded clonotypes may potentially have been confounded. As age increased, observed TCR beta diversity per million T cells dropped in a roughly linear way, and a significant reduction was already evident by age approximately 40. Since profiling was done on bulk unsorted PBMCs, naive and antigen-experienced compartments could not be conclusively compared. The long-lived group showed more naive CD4+ T cells, fewer expanded clones and increased TCR diversity than the aged group, suggesting age selection. Estimates of total diversity from one million sequenced T cells were regarded as lower bounds and underestimates. Observed TCR beta diversity correlated strongly with the percentage of naive T cells measured by flow cytometry.

The chain is assembled from TRBV10-3 and TRBJ1-2. The sample consisted of blood. This receptor was taken from a woman between 18 and 29 years old in good health. The CDR3: CATSGYPNYGCTF.